These 26 T cell receptor beta chains share one sample of origin, sequenced in a study of blood T cell repertoires in COVID-19. Data came from immunoSEQ multiplex PCR; TCRdb stores just in-frame clones and leaves some out. The sample includes around 150,000 clones, 86% of them seen just once. Source material: peripheral blood. These receptors came from a man between 18 and 35 years old with acute or convalescent COVID-19.

The gene calls are TRBV19 and TRBJ1-4; D not resolved. V lost 5 bases, J lost 4 bases, and 14 bases lay in between. CDR3 size: 15 residues. Germline CDR1 reads LNHDA; CDR2 reads SQIVND (reference sequence). The CDR3 nucleotides are TGTGCCAGTAGTTCTAAAATCTTATATAATGAAAAACTGTTTTTT. Protein sequence: CASSSKILYNEKLFF.

This clone was seen a handful of times. In the same sample, other DNA sequences code for this CDR3. V is TRBV15 and J is TRBJ1-4; tentatively, D is TRBD1 (5 bases). The CDR3 has 18 amino acids. Germline V gives CDR1 LNHNV, CDR2 YYDKDF (reference sequence). V was shortened by 0 bases and J by 3 bases, with 17 bases between the two germline ends. CDR3 bases: TGTGCCACCAGCAGAGATATGCCTCGGGGGGTGGCTAATGAAAAACTGTTTTTT. Amino acids: CATSRDMPRGVANEKLFF.

The CDR3 bases are TGTGCCACCCGCCGGGACAGGACTTATAGCAATCAGCCCCAGCATTTT. It encodes CATRRDRTYSNQPQHF. The chain carries TRBV15 and TRBJ1-5; TRBD1 matches 8 bases. The germline gives CDR1 LNHNV, CDR2 YYDKDF (reference sequence). This CDR3 is built from 16 residues. The V and J ends lost 8 bases and 0 bases, in that order; junction bases with no gene match: 9.

In its sample, this clone was seen once. V and J are TRBV2 and TRBJ2-5; 12 nucleotides line up with TRBD1. This CDR3 is built from 18 residues. After removal of 4 bases from V and 4 bases from J, the junction contained 13 bases not matched to a gene. Germline lookup yields CDR1 SNHLY and CDR2 FYNNEI. CDR3 amino acids: CASSGTGTGGNMGETQYF. CDR3 in DNA: TGTGCCAGCAGTGGAACCGGGACAGGGGGCAATATGGGAGAGACCCAGTACTTC.

This chain joins TRBV13 and TRBJ2-6, with D perhaps TRBD1 (6 bases). CDR1 and CDR2 (germline): PRHDT, FYEKMQ (reference sequence). CDR3 length equals 17 residues. V dropped 0 bases and J dropped 3 bases, with 12 bases sitting between them. The CDR3 nucleotides read TGTGCCAGCAGCTTAGGTCTGGGGGCGGGTGGGGCCAACGTCCTGACTTTC. Translation: CASSLGLGAGGANVLTF.

Regarding this clone: Other DNA sequences in this specimen translate into the identical CDR3. The genes are TRBV7-3 and TRBJ1-1; TRBD1 is a possible D gene (6 bases). Germline assignment: CDR1 SGHTA and CDR2 FQGTGA. The CDR3 is made up of 15 amino acids. The V gene lost 1 base and the J gene lost 1 base, with 10 bases spanning the gap. For the CDR3, the DNA is TGTGCCAGCAGCTTAAGTCAGGGGAGGAACACTGAAGCTTTCTTT. It translates to CASSLSQGRNTEAFF.

This clone was observed a few times. The CDR3 spells CATSDESGGTDTQYF. Here the CDR3 DNA reads TGTGCCACCAGTGATGAAAGCGGGGGCACAGATACGCAGTATTTT. The chain employs TRBV24-1 and TRBJ2-3; TRBD2 matches 7 bases. The V gene end was trimmed by 3 bases and the J gene end by 1 base; junction bases not matched to a gene: 3. Germline CDR1 KGHDR, CDR2 SFDVKD. The CDR3 covers 15 residues.

The chain employs TRBV5-1 and TRBJ1-3, with 7 bases fitting TRBD1. Germline V gene lookup returns CDR1 SGHRS and CDR2 YFSETQ. Trimming at V came to 0 bases and at J to 4 bases, leaving 7 bases not matched to a gene. The CDR3 totals 16 residues. CDR3 DNA: TGCGCCAGCAGCTTGGGACAGGGAAGGACGGGAAACACCATATATTTT. Protein: CASSLGQGRTGNTIYF.

The chain is built from TRBV3-1 (or the pseudogene TRBV3-2) and TRBJ2-2; possibly TRBD2 for D (5 bases). V was shortened by 2 bases and J by 6 bases, with 10 bases between the two germline ends. Looked up from germline, CDR1 is LGHDT and CDR2 is YNNKEL (reference sequence). This CDR3 has 14 amino acids. The CDR3 DNA is TGTGCCAGCAGCCAAAGAGCCGGGGCCGGGGAGCTGTTTTTT. It yields the protein CASSQRAGAGELFF.

The chain couples TRBV10-1 to TRBJ1-1; possibly TRBD1 for D (6 bases). Germline assignment: CDR1 WNHNN and CDR2 SYGVQD (reference sequence). This CDR3 is 16 amino acids long. The V and J ends lost 1 base and 3 bases respectively, with 15 bases between them. CDR3 residues: CASSEFRTEDHTEAFF. CDR3 coding DNA: TGCGCCAGCAGTGAGTTTAGGACAGAGGATCACACTGAAGCTTTCTTT.

This chain joins TRBV7-9 and TRBJ1-5; 10 bases agree with TRBD1. The CDR3 totals 13 residues. Per germline, CDR1 SEHNR and CDR2 FQNEAQ (reference sequence). The trim removed 4 bases at V and 9 bases at J, leaving 3 bases unmatched. CDR3 DNA sequence: TGTGCCAGCAGCTCGGACAGGGGGATGCCCCAGCATTTT. As protein: CASSSDRGMPQHF.

V and J are TRBV5-1 and TRBJ2-7, with D tentatively TRBD2 (6 bases). Deletions cut 4 bases from V and 3 bases from J, with 14 bases between. CDR1 SGHRS and CDR2 YFSETQ come from the germline V gene. The CDR3 is 14 residues long. DNA of the CDR3: TGCGCCAGCAGCCTAGGGACTGGAGGCTACGAGCAGTACGTC. Protein sequence: CASSLGTGGYEQYV.

The J gene is TRBJ1-5, the V gene TRBV2; 7 bases align to TRBD1. The CDR3 has 16 amino acids. The germline V gene encodes CDR1 SNHLY and CDR2 FYNNEI. Trimming took 8 bases from V and 7 from J; bases not matched to a gene: 17. The CDR3 DNA is TGTGCCAGCTCTTTTGATACGGACAGGCACGACCAGCCCCAGCATTTT. It specifies CASSFDTDRHDQPQHF.

This clone has more than one count but fewer than ten. The chain links TRBV4-1 to TRBJ1-2, with D unclear. This CDR3 spans 16 amino acids. Between the trimmed V and J ends, which lost 0 bases and 3 bases, there was a span of 14 bases. CDR1 is MGHRA and CDR2 is YSYEKL in the germline V gene. The CDR3: CASSQDASDSYYGYTF. The CDR3 bases are TGCGCCAGCAGCCAAGATGCCAGTGACTCCTACTATGGCTACACCTTC.

The rearrangement joins TRBV7-2 to TRBJ1-2; D is perhaps TRBD1 (6 bases). Per the germline V gene, CDR1 is SGHTA and CDR2 is FQGNSA. The CDR3 runs 14 residues. Trimming removed 2 bases at V and 5 bases at J, with 12 bases between. CDR3 DNA sequence: TGTGCCAGCAGCTTATCAGGGGCGCAGTATGGCTACACCTTC. Protein sequence: CASSLSGAQYGYTF.

The V call is TRBV27, the J call TRBJ2-1, with 10 bases fitting TRBD1. Germline CDR1 is MNHEY and CDR2 is SMNVEV (reference sequence). This CDR3 is 16 amino acids long. The V gene end was trimmed by 3 bases and the J gene end by 4 bases; junction bases not matched to a gene: 6. This CDR3 is CASSFLGQGPYNEQFF. CDR3 DNA: TGTGCCAGCAGTTTCTTGGGACAGGGGCCATACAATGAGCAGTTCTTC.

The chain combines TRBV2 with TRBJ1-6, with 11 bases lining up with TRBD1. Germline V lookup: CDR1 SNHLY, CDR2 FYNNEI. The ends lost 4 bases at V and 5 bases at J; junction bases unmatched: 1. This CDR3 is built from 15 residues. The CDR3 DNA sequence: TGTGCCAGCAGTGGGGACAGGGGGGATAATTCACCCCTCCACTTT. Translation: CASSGDRGDNSPLHF.

The chain combines TRBV30 with TRBJ1-6, with TRBD1 identical over 7 bases. J was trimmed by 6 bases and V by 0 bases; bases with no gene match: 5. The germline V gene encodes CDR1 GTSNPN and CDR2 SVGIG (reference sequence). CDR3 length: 15 residues. CDR3 sequence reads: CAWSVEGASNSPLHF. DNA of the CDR3: TGTGCCTGGAGTGTGGAGGGGGCGTCTAATTCACCCCTCCACTTT.

The chain carries TRBV6-1 and TRBJ2-3, with TRBD2 matching over 13 bases. Germline assignment: CDR1 MNHNS and CDR2 SASEGT. V dropped 4 bases and J dropped 3; count of bases not matched to a gene: 4. The CDR3 is 16 residues long. CDR3 residues: CASSARGLAGTDTQYF. The CDR3 nucleotides read TGTGCCAGCAGTGCTCGGGGACTAGCGGGGACAGATACGCAGTATTTT.

The chain is built from TRBV7-2 and TRBJ2-7; 9 nucleotides line up with TRBD1. CDR3 length equals 14 residues. CDR1 SGHTA and CDR2 FQGNSA come from the germline V gene. V shed 5 bases, J shed 2 bases, and the junction held 4 bases outside the gene matches. CDR3 DNA: TGTGCCAGCAGCCCGACAGGGGGGACCTACGAGCAGTACGTC. It encodes CASSPTGGTYEQYV.

This chain links TRBV6-4 with TRBJ2-7; no clear D gene. The CDR3 has 15 residues. Looked up from germline, CDR1 is MRHNA and CDR2 is SNTAGT. With 1 base removed from V and 3 bases from J, the gap between germline ends came to 13 bases. The CDR3 nucleotides read TGTGCCAGCAGTGACTGTGGGCAGACCTTCTACGAGCAGTACGTC. Protein: CASSDCGQTFYEQYV.

The rearrangement uses TRBV12-3 or TRBV12-4 and TRBJ1-2; D gene uncertain. This CDR3 contains 13 residues. The V and J ends lost 10 bases and 2 bases respectively, with 14 bases between them. The CDR3 nucleotides read TGTGCCACCAACCGAGGTGCCAACTATGGCTACACCTTC. This gives the protein CATNRGANYGYTF.

CDR3: CASSLPPREKLFF. CDR3 sequence (DNA): TGTGCCAGCAGTTTGCCTCCGAGAGAAAAACTGTTTTTT. The chain has TRBV28 and TRBJ1-4; D is uncertain. Between the trimmed V and J ends, which lost 3 bases and 8 bases, there was a span of 10 bases. CDR3 length: 13 residues. Germline V gene sequence: CDR1 MDHEN, CDR2 SYDVKM.

The V call is TRBV21-1, the J call TRBJ1-1; the table's D call, TRBD1, has no DNA check behind it. TRBV21-1 represents a pseudogene. The CDR3 runs to 14 residues. CDR3 DNA sequence: TGTGCCAGCAGCAAACGGGACAGGGTCACTGAAGCTTTCTTT. Translated: CASSKRDRVTEAFF.

The chain uses TRBV1 and TRBJ1-5; whether TRBD1, the table's D call, matches the DNA was not checked. TRBV1 is listed as a pseudogene. The CDR3 sequence is 16 residues long. CDR3 sequence: CTSSHPGQESNQPQHF. CDR3 coding DNA: TGCACCAGCAGCCACCCCGGACAGGAAAGCAATCAGCCCCAGCATTTT.

V usage is TRBV27 and J usage is TRBJ2-7, with D possibly TRBD1 on 6 matching bases. V was trimmed by 5 bases and J by 7 bases, leaving 18 bases between them. CDR3 length: 14 amino acids. Germline-derived CDR1 and CDR2 are MNHEY and SMNVEV (reference sequence). The CDR3 region is CASSPTGFQGEQYV. CDR3 DNA: TGTGCCAGCAGTCCCACAGGGTTTCAGGGGGAGCAGTACGTC.